This record looks at one T cell receptor (beta chain) sequence and its context. Its antigen is not known. The V gene's germline CDR1 is SGHTA and CDR2 FQGNSA. V gave up 2 bases and J gave up 2 bases, with 4 bases separating them. This CDR3 is 12 amino acids long. The data were obtained in a study of CD8+ T cells in alopecia areata. cDNA prepared by RNA extraction and subsequent reverse transcription served as the template for sequencing. The repertoire was sequenced with immunoSEQ multiplex PCR; TCRdb's copy has only in-frame clones and lacks some. The sample contains 150,000 to 200,000 clones, around 60% of which appear only once. General study results and limits: There were many expanded lesional clones persisting in scalp and blood during tofacitinib. Lesional tissue from the scalp (especially in alopecia totalis/universalis) showed higher clonality than normal scalp.

Treatment reported: oral pan-JAK inhibitor, 5-10 mg twice daily. Samples from alopecia areata patients were lesional scalp punch biopsies and peripheral blood. The sample consisted of CD4+ T cells sorted from blood, taken around week 50, from a patient treated with tofacitinib. This TCR derives from a human donor with alopecia areata. This rearrangement joins TRBV7-2 to TRBJ2-7; D is unresolved. CDR3 region: CASSLSAYEQYF. CDR3 nucleotide sequence: TGTGCCAGCAGCTTAAGCGCCTACGAGCAGTACTTC.